This TCR beta chain was sequenced in a study of CD4 T cells in relation to SARS-CoV-2 and coronaviruses. Study-wide context: ViraFEST: approximately 10-day antigen culture of PBMCs, then TCR beta CDR3 sequencing.

Survey-level TCR-beta sequencing used DNA from CEF-cultured naive and memory CD4+ T cells. Only in-frame clones appear in the TCRdb table, and some are missing; sequencing was by immunoSEQ multiplex PCR. The sample carries 35,000 to 40,000 clones, less than 85% recorded once. To note about this clone: Its antigen is unknown.

The clonotype originates from an adult with COVID-19. Sequencing was carried out using naive CD4+ T cells from PBMCs, cultured in vitro. Subset noted: naive CD4+ T cells isolated by negative enrichment.

CDR3 amino acids: CASSQLGLTPYTDTQYF. The CDR3 region has the DNA TGCGCCAGCAGTCAACTGGGACTCACGCCATACACAGATACGCAGTATTTT. The chain employs TRBV23-1 and TRBJ2-3, with D possibly matching TRBD2 (6 bases). TRBV23-1 is recorded as an ORF, its role being uncertain. The CDR3 totals 17 residues. V lost 2 bases and J 2 bases, leaving 17 bases between the germline ends.